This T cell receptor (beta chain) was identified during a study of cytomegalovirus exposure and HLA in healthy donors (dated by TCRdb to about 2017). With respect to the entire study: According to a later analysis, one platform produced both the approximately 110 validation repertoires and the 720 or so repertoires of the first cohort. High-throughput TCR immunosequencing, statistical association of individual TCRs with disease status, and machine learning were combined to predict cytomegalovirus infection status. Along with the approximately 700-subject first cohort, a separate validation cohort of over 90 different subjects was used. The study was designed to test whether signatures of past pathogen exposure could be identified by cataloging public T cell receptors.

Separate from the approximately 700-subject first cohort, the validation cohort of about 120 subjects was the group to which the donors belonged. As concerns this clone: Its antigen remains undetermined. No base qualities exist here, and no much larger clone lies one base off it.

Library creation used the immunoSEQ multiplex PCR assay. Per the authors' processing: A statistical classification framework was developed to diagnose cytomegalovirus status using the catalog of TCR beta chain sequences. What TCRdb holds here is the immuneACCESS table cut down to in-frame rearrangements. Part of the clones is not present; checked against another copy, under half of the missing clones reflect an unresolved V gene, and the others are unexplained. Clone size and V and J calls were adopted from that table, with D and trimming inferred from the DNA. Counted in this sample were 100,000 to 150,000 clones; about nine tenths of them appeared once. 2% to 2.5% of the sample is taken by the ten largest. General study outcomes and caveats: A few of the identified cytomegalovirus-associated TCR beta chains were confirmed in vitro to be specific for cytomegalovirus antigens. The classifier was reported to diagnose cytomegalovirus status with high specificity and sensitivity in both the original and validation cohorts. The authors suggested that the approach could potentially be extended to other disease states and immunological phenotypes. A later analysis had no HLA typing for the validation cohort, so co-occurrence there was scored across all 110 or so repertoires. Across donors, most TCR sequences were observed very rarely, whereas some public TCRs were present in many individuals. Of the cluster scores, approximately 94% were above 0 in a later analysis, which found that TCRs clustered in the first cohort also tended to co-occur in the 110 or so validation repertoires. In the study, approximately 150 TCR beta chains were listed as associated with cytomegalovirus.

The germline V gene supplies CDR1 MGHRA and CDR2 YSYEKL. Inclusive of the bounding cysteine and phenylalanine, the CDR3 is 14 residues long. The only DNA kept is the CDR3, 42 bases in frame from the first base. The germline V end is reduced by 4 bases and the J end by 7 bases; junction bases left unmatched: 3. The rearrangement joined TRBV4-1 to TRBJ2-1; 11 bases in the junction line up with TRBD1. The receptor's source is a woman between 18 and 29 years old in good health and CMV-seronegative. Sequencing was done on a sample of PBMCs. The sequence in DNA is TGCGCCAGCAGCCCTGGGGACAGGGGGAATGAGCAGTTCTTC. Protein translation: CASSPGDRGNEQFF.